The 19 T cell receptor beta chains below were found in one sample sequenced in a study of blood T cells in healthy people across ages. Alongside a J-beta primer mix, a sample-barcoded 5' primer served in a second PCR lasting about 7 to 12 cycles. TCRdb fed the 5' RACE reads into MiXCR, producing one record per CDR3 protein. Here the sample spans 1.6 million or so distinct CDR3 sequences, about 31% being singletons. Sequencing used blood. The receptors were sampled from a young woman in good health.

This chain joins TRBV7-9 and TRBJ1-5, with 10 bases aligning to TRBD1. The J segment lost 4 bases and the V segment lost 6 bases, leaving 9 bases of the junction unmatched. This CDR3 spans 16 amino acids. Per the germline V gene, CDR1 is SEHNR and CDR2 is FQNEAQ (reference sequence). The CDR3 nucleotides are TGTGCCAGCAGTCACCTGGGACAGGGGATAAATCAGCCCCAGCATTTT. Translation: CASSHLGQGINQPQHF.

This clonotype was detected a few times. The J gene is TRBJ1-1, the V gene TRBV7-2, with TRBD1 matching over 9 bases. In germline, CDR1 is SGHTA, CDR2 FQGNSA. V was clipped by 3 bases and J by 9 bases; unmatched bases: 2. The CDR3 is 12 amino acids. CDR3 coding DNA: TGTGCCAGCAGCTTCGGACAGGGGAAAGCTTTCTTT. Its protein is CASSFGQGKAFF.

This sequence joins TRBV3-1 and TRBJ1-2; 12 nucleotides match TRBD1. This CDR3 is 17 amino acids long. From germline, CDR1 is LGHDT and CDR2 YNNKEL (reference sequence). J gave up 7 bases and V 4 bases, and 13 bases lay outside the gene matches. The DNA for the CDR3 is TGTGCCAGCAGCCCCCCCGGGACAGGGGGCGGACTAGGTGGCTACACCTTC. As protein: CASSPPGTGGGLGGYTF.

In this sample, this clonotype turned up a few times. J is TRBJ2-5 and V is TRBV2; TRBD1 matches at 8 bases. Germline V lookup: CDR1 SNHLY, CDR2 FYNNEI. This CDR3 comprises 15 residues. Germline trimming cut 8 bases from V and 2 bases from J; bases unmatched to any gene: 10. Written as DNA, the CDR3 is TGTGCCAGCGGAGGGACAGGCTGGGGGCAAGAGACCCAGTACTTC. Translation: CASGGTGWGQETQYF.

This clonotype showed up just a few times. This sequence joins TRBV20-1 and TRBJ2-7; D not resolved. The CDR3 extends over 13 amino acids. Germline loops: CDR1 DFQATT, CDR2 SNEGSKA (reference sequence). V lost 6 bases to trimming and J lost 4 bases, with 16 bases between them. The CDR3 reads CSAPVPGRYEQYF. The CDR3 coding sequence is TGCAGTGCCCCCGTCCCGGGCCGATACGAGCAGTACTTC.

In its sample, this clonotype was seen a few times. The rearrangement joins TRBV11-1 to TRBJ2-5; TRBD2 might be the D (5 bases). With 2 bases removed from V and 5 bases from J, the gap between germline ends came to 15 bases. The germline V gene encodes CDR1 SGHAT and CDR2 FQDESV (reference sequence). This CDR3 contains 15 residues. The CDR3 DNA reads as TGTGCCAGCAGCTTAAGACCTATTGGGAGTGAGACCCAGTACTTC. Translating it yields CASSLRPIGSETQYF. Full variable domain (remainder filled in from reference TRBV11-1 and TRBJ2-5): EAEVAQSPRYKITEKSQAVAFWCDPISGHATLYWYRQILGQGPELLVQFQDESVVDDSQLPKDRFSAERLKGVDSTLKIQPAELGDSAMYLCASSLRPIGSETQYFGPGTRLLVL.

This clonotype was counted between two and nine times. The DNA of the CDR3 is TGCAGTGCTAGCGGGGCCCCCTACAATGAGCAGTTCTTC. Translation gives CSASGAPYNEQFF. The chain is built from TRBV20-1 and TRBJ2-1; D may correspond to TRBD1 or TRBD2 (5 bases each). CDR1 is DFQATT, CDR2 SNEGSKA, per germline (reference sequence). Trimming left V 3 bases short and J 2 bases short, with 8 bases between. The CDR3 runs 13 residues.

As concerns this clonotype: A much larger clone differs by one base, so this may be a read error. This rearrangement joins TRBV29-1 to TRBJ2-1; D is possibly TRBD2 (6 bases). This CDR3 region has 12 residues. The V gene lost 4 bases and the J gene lost 13 bases, with 17 bases spanning the gap. CDR1 is SQVTM, CDR2 ANQGSEA, per germline. The CDR3 reads CSVVSGEETQFF. CDR3 DNA: TGCAGCGTTGTTTCGGGGGAAGAGACCCAGTTCTTC.

The rearrangement joins TRBV27 to TRBJ2-5; a weak D match, TRBD2 (7 bases). There are 14 residues in the CDR3. V was pared by 3 bases and J by 5 bases, with 13 bases between. Germline assignment: CDR1 MNHEY and CDR2 SMNVEV (reference sequence). Here the CDR3 DNA reads TGTGCCAGCAGTTTCTTCCGGGGGGCGGAGACCCAGTACTTC. The encoded protein is CASSFFRGAETQYF.

The genes are TRBV7-9 and TRBJ2-7; D remains unclear. The CDR3 consists of 13 residues. V dropped 5 bases and J dropped 4 bases, with 12 bases sitting between them. Germline loops: CDR1 SEHNR, CDR2 FQNEAQ (reference sequence). The CDR3 sequence: CASSGIQTYEQYF. CDR3 DNA: TGTGCCAGCAGCGGGATCCAGACATACGAGCAGTACTTC.

V and J are TRBV5-6 and TRBJ2-2; 8 bases fit TRBD1. CDR3 size: 15 residues. CDR1 is SGHDT, CDR2 YYEEEE, per germline. Trimming took 2 bases from V and 4 from J; bases not matched to a gene: 4. The chain's CDR3 is CASSFDRGRTGELFF. In DNA, the CDR3 is TGTGCCAGCAGCTTCGACAGGGGTCGCACCGGGGAGCTGTTTTTT.

The V call is TRBV21-1, the J call TRBJ1-4. TRBV21-1 is an annotated pseudogene. CDR3 size: 14 residues. The CDR3 sequence: CASSKARPNEKLFF. Written as DNA, the CDR3 is TGTGCCAGCAGCAAAGCGCGTCCTAACGAGAAACTGTTTTTT.

For this clonotype: Because the CDR3's place on the DNA is in doubt, the DNA is left out and the CDR3 is given as listed by TCRdb. The rearrangement links TRBV2 to TRBJ2-1; the table calls TRBD2, which could not be checked here. The CDR3 is 14 amino acids long, termini counted. Germline loops: CDR1 SNHLY, CDR2 FYNNEI. CDR3 protein: CACSASGRGDEQFF.

This clonotype was found a few times. This chain uses TRBV20-1 with TRBJ2-5; D may be TRBD1 or TRBD2 (5 bases each). Germline V gives CDR1 DFQATT, CDR2 SNEGSKA (reference sequence). The V gene lost 5 bases and the J gene lost 4 bases, with 14 bases spanning the gap. This CDR3 comprises 13 residues. CDR3 residues: CSAWDPNGETQYF. CDR3 in DNA: TGCAGTGCTTGGGACCCGAACGGAGAGACCCAGTACTTC.

This clonotype was observed a few times. This sequence joins TRBV7-2 and TRBJ2-7; TRBD1 agrees at 8 bases. Trimming removed 4 bases from V and 0 bases from J; junction bases left unmatched: 5. The CDR3 runs to 15 residues. Per the germline V gene, CDR1 is SGHTA and CDR2 is FQGNSA. The CDR3 DNA reads as TGTGCCAGCAGCTATACAGGGGGAAGCTCCTACGAGCAGTACTTC. Translation: CASSYTGGSSYEQYF.

V is TRBV18 and J is TRBJ2-3; TRBD2 matches 7 bases. The germline V gene encodes CDR1 KGHSH and CDR2 LQKENI. This CDR3 contains 17 residues. Unmatched junction bases numbered 14, after V lost 3 bases and J lost 5 bases. CDR3 bases: TGTGCCAGCTCACCGCTAATAGCAGCGGGGATGGGAGATACGCAGTATTTT. Protein product: CASSPLIAAGMGDTQYF. Based on the CDR3 plus reference TRBV18 and TRBJ2-3, the full variable domain is NAGVMQNPRHLVRRRGQEARLRCSPMKGHSHVYWYRQLPEEGLKFMVYLQKENIIDESGMPKERFSAEFPKEGPSILRIQQVVRGDSAAYFCASSPLIAAGMGDTQYFGPGTRLTVL.

This clonotype was seen repeatedly, ten times or more. V and J are TRBV20-1 and TRBJ2-3, with 10 bases fitting TRBD2. Germline CDR1 is DFQATT and CDR2 is SNEGSKA (reference sequence). V was clipped by 5 bases and J by 4 bases; unmatched bases: 9. The CDR3 has 15 amino acids. In DNA, the CDR3 is TGCAGTGCTTTCCGGAGCGGGGGGGCGTCAGATACGCAGTATTTT. Translating gives CSAFRSGGASDTQYF.

CDR3 DNA sequence: TGTGCCACTCTGGGACAGGAGGGGATCGTCGTAGCTTTCTTT. As protein: CATLGQEGIVVAFF. The J gene is TRBJ1-1, the V gene TRBV28; 8 bases agree with TRBD1. V trimming: 10 bases; J trimming: 10 bases; junction bases outside the gene matches: 17. The germline V gene has CDR1 MDHEN and CDR2 SYDVKM. This CDR3 contains 14 residues. The full variable domain, with the rest looked up from reference TRBV28 and TRBJ1-1, is DVKVTQSSRYLVKRTGEKVFLECVQDMDHENMFWYRQDPGLGLRLIYFSYDVKMKEKGDIPEGYSVSREKKERFSLILESASTNQTSMYLCATLGQEGIVVAFFGQGTRLTVV.

The chain is built from TRBV13 and TRBJ2-3; D unclear. The V end was cut by 1 base, the J end by 6 bases, with 17 bases between. Germline CDR1 reads PRHDT; CDR2 reads FYEKMQ (reference sequence). The CDR3 contains 16 residues. The CDR3 DNA reads as TGTGCCAGCAGCTTAGCTTCGAGAGAAGCCCTGGATACGCAGTATTTT. Its protein is CASSLASREALDTQYF. The full variable domain, in which reference TRBV13 and TRBJ2-3 provide the parts outside the CDR3, is AAGVIQSPRHLIKEKRETATLKCYPIPRHDTVYWYQQGPGQDPQFLISFYEKMQSDKGSIPDRFSAQQFSDYHSELNMSSLELGDSALYFCASSLASREALDTQYFGPGTRLTVL.